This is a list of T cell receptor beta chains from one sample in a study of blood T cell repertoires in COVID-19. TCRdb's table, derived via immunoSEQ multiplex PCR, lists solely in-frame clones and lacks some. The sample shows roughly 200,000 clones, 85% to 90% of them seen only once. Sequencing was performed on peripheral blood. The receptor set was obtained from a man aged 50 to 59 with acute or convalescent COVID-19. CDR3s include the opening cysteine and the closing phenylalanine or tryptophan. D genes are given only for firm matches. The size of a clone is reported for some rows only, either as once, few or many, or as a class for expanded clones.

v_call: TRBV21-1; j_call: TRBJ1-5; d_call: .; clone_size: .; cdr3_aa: CASSSKGGDQPQHF; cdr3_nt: TGTGCCAGCAGCAGCAAGGGGGGGGATCAGCCCCAGCATTTT
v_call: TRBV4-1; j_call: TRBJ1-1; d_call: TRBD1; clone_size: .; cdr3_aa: CASSHRTGDMNTEAFF; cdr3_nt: TGCGCCAGCAGCCATCGCACAGGGGACATGAACACTGAAGCTTTCTTT
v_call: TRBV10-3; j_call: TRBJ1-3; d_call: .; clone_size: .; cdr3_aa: CAIRQGGTGNTIYF; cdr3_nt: TGTGCCATCCGCCAGGGAGGAACTGGAAACACCATATATTTT
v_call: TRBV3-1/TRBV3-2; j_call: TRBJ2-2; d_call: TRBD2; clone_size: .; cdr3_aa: CASSDISGLADIYTGELFF; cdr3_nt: TGTGCCAGCAGCGATATATCGGGACTAGCGGATATTTACACCGGGGAGCTGTTTTTT
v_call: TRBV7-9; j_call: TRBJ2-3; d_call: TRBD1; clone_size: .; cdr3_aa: CASSLGTGNTNTQYF; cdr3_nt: TGTGCCAGCAGCCTTGGGACAGGGAATACTAATACGCAGTATTTT
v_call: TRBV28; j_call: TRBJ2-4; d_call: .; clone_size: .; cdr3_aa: CASSFDIGVIAKNIQYF; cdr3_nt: TGTGCCAGCAGTTTTGATATAGGGGTTATAGCCAAAAACATTCAGTACTTC
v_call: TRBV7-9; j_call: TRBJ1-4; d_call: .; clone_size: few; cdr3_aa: CASSLGTGATNEKLFF; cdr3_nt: TGTGCCAGCAGCTTAGGGACTGGGGCAACTAATGAAAAACTGTTTTTT
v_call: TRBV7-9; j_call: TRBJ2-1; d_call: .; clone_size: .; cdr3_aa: CASSLGQINNEQFF; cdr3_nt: TGTGCCAGCAGCTTAGGGCAGATAAACAATGAGCAGTTCTTC
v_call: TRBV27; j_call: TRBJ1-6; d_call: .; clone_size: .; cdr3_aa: CASSGTNYNSPLHF; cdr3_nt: TGTGCCAGCAGTGGGACAAATTATAATTCACCCCTCCACTTT
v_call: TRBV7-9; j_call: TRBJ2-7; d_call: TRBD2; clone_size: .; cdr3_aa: CASSPGTSGRAYEQYF; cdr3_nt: TGTGCCAGCAGCCCCGGGACTAGCGGGAGGGCGTACGAGCAGTACTTC
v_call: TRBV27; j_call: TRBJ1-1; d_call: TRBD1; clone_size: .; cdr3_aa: CASSSGTATVVTEAFF; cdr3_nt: TGTGCCAGCAGTTCAGGGACAGCAACCGTGGTTACTGAAGCTTTCTTT
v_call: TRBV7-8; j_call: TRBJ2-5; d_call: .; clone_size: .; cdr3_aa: CASSPLAGLEETQYF; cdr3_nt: TGTGCCAGCAGCCCTCTTGCAGGGTTGGAAGAGACCCAGTACTTC
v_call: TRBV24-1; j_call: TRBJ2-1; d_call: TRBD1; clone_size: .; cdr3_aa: CATSDPGQGMDEQFF; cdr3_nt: TGTGCCACCAGTGATCCGGGACAGGGGATGGATGAGCAGTTCTTC
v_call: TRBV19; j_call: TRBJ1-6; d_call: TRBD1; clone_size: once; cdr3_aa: CASSKEGARLNSPLHF; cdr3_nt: TGTGCCAGCTCTAAGGAGGGGGCTAGGTTAAATTCACCCCTCCACTTT
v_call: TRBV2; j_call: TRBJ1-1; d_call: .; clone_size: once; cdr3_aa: CASSESEGRLGTEAFF; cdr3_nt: TGTGCCAGCAGTGAGAGTGAGGGCCGGCTTGGAACTGAAGCTTTCTTT
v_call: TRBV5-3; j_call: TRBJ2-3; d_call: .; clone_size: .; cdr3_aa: CARSHPQGEYDTQYF; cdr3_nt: TGTGCCAGAAGCCACCCACAGGGTGAGTATGATACGCAGTATTTT
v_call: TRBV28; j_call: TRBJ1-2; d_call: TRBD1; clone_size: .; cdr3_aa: CASSSGTGGLYGYTF; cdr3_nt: TGTGCCAGCAGTTCCGGGACAGGGGGTCTCTATGGCTACACCTTC
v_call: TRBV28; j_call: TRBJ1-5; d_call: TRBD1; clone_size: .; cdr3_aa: CASSSDRGPGQPQHF; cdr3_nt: TGTGCCAGCAGTTCGGACAGGGGGCCGGGTCAGCCCCAGCATTTT
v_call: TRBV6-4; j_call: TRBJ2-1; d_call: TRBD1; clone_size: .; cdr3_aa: CASSRDRDYNEQFF; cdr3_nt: TGTGCCAGCAGTCGGGACAGGGACTACAATGAGCAGTTCTTC
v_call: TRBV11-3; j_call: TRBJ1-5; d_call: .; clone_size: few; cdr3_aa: CASSLSPLGGNSSNQPQHF; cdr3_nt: TGTGCCAGCAGCTTATCCCCCCTAGGAGGGAATTCGAGCAATCAGCCCCAGCATTTT